This TCR beta chain was identified during a study of CD8 T cells in ankylosing spondylitis. Study-level points and caveats: Seemingly characteristic of ankylosing spondylitis blood was a TCR beta motif consisting of 7 or 8 highly homologous variants. In ankylosing spondylitis patients, matched synovial fluid reportedly showed significant enrichment of disease-linked clones. In peripheral blood, disease-linked CD8+ clones occurred at relatively low frequencies. Some of these motif variants have turned up before, in reports on reactive arthritis synovial fluid and blood.

CDR3 size: 14 residues. Germline V lookup: CDR1 DFQATT, CDR2 SNEGSKA (reference sequence). The ends were cut back, 2 bases at V and 0 bases at J, with 8 bases in the middle. A note on this clonotype: Its specificity is unknown.

TCR beta libraries were made by quantitative 5'-RACE with molecular barcodes. TCRdb reanalysed the 5' RACE reads using MiXCR and keeps one entry per CDR3 protein. The table shows hundreds of thousands of distinct CDR3 sequences, with about 24% occurring only once. This clonotype originated in a male donor with ankylosing spondylitis. The sequenced material came from blood, either unsorted or a sorted T cell fraction (not recorded which). The chain combines TRBV20-1 with TRBJ1-3, with D possibly being TRBD1 (6 bases). The CDR3 region is CSARRDTSGNTIYF. The DNA of the CDR3 is TGCAGTGCTAGAAGGGACACCTCTGGAAACACCATATATTTT.